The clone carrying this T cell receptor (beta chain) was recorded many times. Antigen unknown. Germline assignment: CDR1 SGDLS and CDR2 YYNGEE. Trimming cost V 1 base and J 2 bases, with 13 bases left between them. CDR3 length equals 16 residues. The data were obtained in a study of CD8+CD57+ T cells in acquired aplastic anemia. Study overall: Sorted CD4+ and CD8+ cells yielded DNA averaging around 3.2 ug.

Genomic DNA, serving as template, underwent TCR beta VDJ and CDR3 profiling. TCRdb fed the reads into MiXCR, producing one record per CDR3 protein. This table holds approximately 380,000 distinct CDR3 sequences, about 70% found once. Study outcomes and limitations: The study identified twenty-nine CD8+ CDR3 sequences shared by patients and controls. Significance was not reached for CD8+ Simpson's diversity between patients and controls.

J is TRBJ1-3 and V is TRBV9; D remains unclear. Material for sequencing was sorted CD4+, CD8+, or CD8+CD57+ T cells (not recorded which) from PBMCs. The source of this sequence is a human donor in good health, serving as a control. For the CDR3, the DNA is TGTGCCAGCAGCGTAACATCGGATCCCCCTGGAAACACCATATATTTT. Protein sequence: CASSVTSDPPGNTIYF. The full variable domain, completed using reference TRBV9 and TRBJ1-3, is DSGVTQTPKHLITATGQRVTLRCSPRSGDLSVYWYQQSLDQGLQFLIQYYNGEERAKGNILERFSAQQFPDLHSELNLSSLELGDSALYFCASSVTSDPPGNTIYFGEGSWLTVV.